The 25 T cell receptor beta chains below come from one sample, sequenced in a study of neurological immune-mediated disorders. TCRdb reprocessed the 5' RACE reads via MiXCR and lists one record per CDR3 protein. The table records tens of thousands of distinct CDR3 sequences, 9% to 12% of them present only once. The sequenced sample consisted of PBMCs. The receptors come from a middle-aged woman with HTLV-1-associated myelopathy (HAM/TSP).

The sample holds many counts of this clonotype. The genes are TRBV20-1 and TRBJ2-5, with TRBD2 matching over 10 bases. This CDR3 is 15 amino acids long. Germline V CDR1 and CDR2: DFQATT, SNEGSKA (reference sequence). Losses at the gene ends were 3 bases for V and 5 bases for J; bases not matched to a gene: 9. The CDR3 DNA reads TGCAGTGCTAGGGATAAGACTAGCGGGTCGGAGACCCAGTACTTC. This translates into CSARDKTSGSETQYF.

Concerning this clonotype itself: Just one base apart from a much larger clone, this may be a read error. The V gene is TRBV25-1, the J gene TRBJ1-2; TRBD1 is a possible D gene (6 bases). CDR1 MGHDK and CDR2 SYGVNS come from the germline V gene. V was clipped by 7 bases and J by 4 bases, with 16 bases between them. The CDR3 is 14 residues long. The CDR3 is CASIKNRELYGYTF. The CDR3 DNA sequence: TGTGCCAGCATAAAGAACAGGGAGCTCTATGGCTACACCTTC.

Ten or more counts support this clonotype. The J gene is TRBJ2-5, the V gene TRBV25-1, with D perhaps TRBD1 (6 bases). The CDR3 spans 16 residues. The V gene lost 2 bases and the J gene lost 2 bases, with 15 bases spanning the gap. CDR1 MGHDK and CDR2 SYGVNS come from the germline V gene. The CDR3 sequence is CASSEDLYGTQETQYF. Here the CDR3 DNA reads TGTGCCAGCAGTGAAGACCTGTACGGGACACAAGAGACCCAGTACTTC.

This clonotype appeared many times. This sequence joins TRBV10-2 and TRBJ2-7; TRBD2 matches 11 bases. This CDR3 has 14 amino acids. CDR1 and CDR2 (germline): WSHSY, SAAADI. With 3 bases clipped from V and 4 bases from J, the junction kept 2 bases outside the gene matches. The DNA for the CDR3 is TGCGCCAGCAGTGATACTAGCGGGAGTTACGAGCAGTACTTC. Translated, it gives CASSDTSGSYEQYF.

This clonotype was seen ten or more times. This rearrangement joins TRBV14 to TRBJ1-2; D might be TRBD1 (5 bases). Trimming stripped 2 bases from V and 1 base from J, with 20 bases between. Germline CDR1 is SGHDN and CDR2 is FVKESK. The CDR3 sequence is 18 residues long. This chain's CDR3 is CASSQTGVRGELNYGYTF. In nucleotides, the CDR3 is TGTGCCAGCAGCCAAACGGGTGTCCGGGGCGAACTTAACTATGGCTACACCTTC.

In this sample, this clonotype turned up many times. The genes are TRBV24-1 and TRBJ2-1; D is possibly TRBD1 (6 bases). The CDR3 has 14 residues. CDR1 and CDR2 (germline): KGHDR, SFDVKD. V gave up 4 bases and J gave up 5 bases, with 11 bases separating them. CDR3 sequence reads: CATSDRGQNNEQFF. The CDR3 DNA reads TGTGCCACCAGTGACCGCGGACAGAACAATGAGCAGTTCTTC.

By its share, this clonotype is medium-sized. CDR3 coding DNA: TGCAGTGCCACGCAGGGTTCGGGAGGGACTAATGAAAAACTGTTTTTT. It is translated as CSATQGSGGTNEKLFF. The V call is TRBV20-1, the J call TRBJ1-4; D perhaps matches TRBD1 (5 bases). Germline assignment: CDR1 DFQATT and CDR2 SNEGSKA (reference sequence). V was shortened by 6 bases and J by 2 bases, with 19 bases between the two germline ends. The CDR3 is made up of 16 amino acids.

There are many counts of this clonotype. J is TRBJ1-6 and V is TRBV12-3 or TRBV12-4; D ambiguous. V was clipped by 6 bases and J by 14 bases, with 26 bases between them. The CDR3 spans 16 residues. The CDR3 DNA follows: TGTGCCAGCAGCCAGAGTTTGGCCGGCACGCCTTCGACCCTCCACTTT. Its protein is CASSQSLAGTPSTLHF.

This clonotype was observed many times. The J gene is TRBJ1-2, the V gene TRBV6-6, with a weak D call TRBD1 (5 bases). The CDR3 spans 19 residues. Germline values: CDR1 MNHNY, CDR2 SVGAGI (reference sequence). The ends were cut back, 0 bases at V and 4 bases at J, with 24 bases in the middle. CDR3 DNA: TGTGCCAGCAGTTACTCGAATGTTAGGGGTCCCACGGAAGGCTATGGCTACACCTTC. Translated: CASSYSNVRGPTEGYGYTF.

This clonotype was observed at least ten times. The V and J genes are TRBV4-1 and TRBJ2-7; D remains ambiguous. Germline CDR1 reads MGHRA; CDR2 reads YSYEKL. Trimming left V 3 bases short and J 3 bases short, with 3 bases between. This CDR3 is built from 11 residues. CDR3 coding DNA: TGCGCCAGCAGCCACCGCTACGAGCAGTACTTC. This codes for CASSHRYEQYF.

This clonotype was seen many times. V gene TRBV20-1 combines with J gene TRBJ2-5, with 7 bases aligning to TRBD1. There are 13 residues in the CDR3. Germline values: CDR1 DFQATT, CDR2 SNEGSKA (reference sequence). After removal of 4 bases from V and 2 bases from J, the junction contained 4 bases not matched to a gene. The CDR3 bases are TGCAGTGCTACATCGGACAGGCAAGAGACCCAGTACTTC. Protein: CSATSDRQETQYF.

This clonotype was counted ten times or more. This chain links TRBV14 with TRBJ1-1; 11 bases agree with TRBD1. The germline CDR1 and CDR2 sequences are SGHDN and FVKESK. V lost 3 bases to trimming and J lost 10 bases; unmatched junction nucleotides: 4. The CDR3 spans 13 residues. CDR3: CASSQAGTGGAFF. The CDR3 DNA reads as TGTGCCAGCAGCCAGGCCGGGACAGGGGGAGCTTTCTTT.

This clonotype was picked up one time. One end of the junction fails to match germline, which may point to a read error. This sequence joins TRBV3-1 and TRBJ1-5; D ambiguous. The germline CDR1 and CDR2 sequences are LGHDT and YNNKEL (reference sequence). This CDR3 is 13 amino acids long. The CDR3 DNA is TGTGACAGCAGCCAAGATTTAGATCAGCCCCAGCATTTT. As protein: CDSSQDLDQPQHF.

This clonotype was observed at least ten times. This rearrangement joins TRBV5-5 to TRBJ2-7; 11 positions match TRBD1. Trimming took 4 bases from V and 3 from J; bases not matched to a gene: 6. The CDR3 is made up of 15 amino acids. CDR1 is SGHKS and CDR2 is YYEKEE in the germline V gene (reference sequence). The CDR3 DNA sequence: TGTGCCAGCAGCGCTACCGGGACAGGGGGCTACGAGCAGTACTTC. This sequence encodes CASSATGTGGYEQYF.

In the case of this clonotype: A much larger clone lies a single base off, so this may be a read error. The chain recombines TRBV10-3 with TRBJ2-7; D might be TRBD2 (6 bases). CDR3 size: 15 residues. Per germline, CDR1 ENHRY and CDR2 SYGVKD. The DNA for the CDR3 is TGTGCCGTCAGTCATATGGATAGCGGTCCGGGGGAGCAGTACTTC. This translates into CAVSHMDSGPGEQYF.

The rearrangement uses TRBV5-1 and TRBJ2-3; TRBD2 matches at 11 bases. Germline CDR1 is SGHRS and CDR2 is YFSETQ. There are 16 residues in the CDR3. With V trimmed by 0 bases and J by 4 bases, 4 bases remained unmatched. This CDR3 is CASSLASGGQADTQYF. The CDR3 nucleotides are TGCGCCAGCAGCTTGGCTAGCGGGGGGCAGGCAGATACGCAGTATTTT.

The table lists this clonotype with many counts. The V gene is TRBV5-1, the J gene TRBJ2-7; no reliable D call. The V and J ends lost 0 bases and 6 bases respectively, with 4 bases between them. Per the germline V gene, CDR1 is SGHRS and CDR2 is YFSETQ. This CDR3 is 11 amino acids long. As DNA, the CDR3 is TGCGCCAGCAGCTTGGGGGGCGAGCAGTACTTC. This gives the protein CASSLGGEQYF.

In its sample, this clonotype was seen many times. V is TRBV2 and J is TRBJ2-1; D remains ambiguous. V was cut by 5 bases and J by 2 bases, with 13 bases left in between. Per germline, CDR1 SNHLY and CDR2 FYNNEI. This CDR3 is 15 amino acids long. CDR3 sequence (DNA): TGTGCCAGCAGTCCACGGCGGACCACCTACAATGAGCAGTTCTTC. It translates to CASSPRRTTYNEQFF.

In this sample, this clonotype turned up many times. The chain joins TRBV7-6 to TRBJ2-3, with 15 nucleotides matching TRBD2. Unmatched junction bases numbered 4, after V lost 5 bases and J lost 4 bases. Germline values: CDR1 SGHVS, CDR2 FNYEAQ. This CDR3 has 16 amino acids. The CDR3 sequence: CASSPRTSGGADTQYF. The CDR3 DNA is TGTGCCAGCAGCCCTCGGACTAGCGGGGGGGCAGATACGCAGTATTTT.

A note on this clonotype: Germline is not matched at one junction end, which may reflect a read error. This chain joins TRBV4-2 and TRBJ2-2; 13 nucleotides match TRBD2. Germline V gene lookup returns CDR1 LGHNA and CDR2 YNFKEQ. This CDR3 comprises 17 residues. CDR3 residues: CSSSQLAGGLNTGELFF. The CDR3, as DNA: TGTTCCAGCAGCCAACTAGCGGGGGGGTTAAACACCGGGGAGCTGTTTTTT.

At least ten counts were recorded for this clonotype. The chain uses TRBV14 and TRBJ1-1; D is unclear. This CDR3 is built from 13 residues. Germline V gene lookup returns CDR1 SGHDN and CDR2 FVKESK. V gave up 4 bases and J gave up 1 base, with 7 bases separating them. DNA for the CDR3: TGTGCCAGCAGCCCTACAGAGAACACTGAAGCTTTCTTT. Residues: CASSPTENTEAFF.

The chain joins TRBV19 to TRBJ2-7; 9 nucleotides match TRBD2. The DNA end favors TRBJ2-5, so the J call may be wrong. In germline, CDR1 is LNHDA, CDR2 SQIVND (reference sequence). The CDR3 sequence is 16 residues long. Here the CDR3 reads CASSLHSGRGEETQYF. The CDR3 bases are TGTGCCAGTAGTCTCCATAGCGGGAGAGGGGAGGAGACCCAGTACTTC.

This clonotype came up many times. V usage is TRBV5-6 and J usage is TRBJ1-1, with 7 bases that match TRBD1. CDR1 and CDR2 (germline): SGHDT, YYEEEE. The V segment lost 6 bases and the J segment 1 base; nucleotides outside the gene matches: 9. This CDR3 region has 15 residues. The CDR3 DNA sequence: TGTGCCAGCATCAAGACCGGGACAGAGAACACTGAAGCTTTCTTT. It yields the protein CASIKTGTENTEAFF.

This clonotype was counted ten times or more. The CDR3 spells CASRENWDNRRNGYTF. The DNA of the CDR3 is TGTGCCAGCAGAGAAAATTGGGACAACAGAAGGAATGGCTACACCTTC. The chain uses TRBV6-2 or TRBV6-3 and TRBJ1-2, with a possible D match to TRBD1 (6 bases). V shed 6 bases and J shed 6 bases, with 23 bases lying between them. The CDR3 contains 16 residues. Germline values: CDR1 MNHEY, CDR2 SVGEGT.

This clonotype was observed at least ten times. The genes are TRBV20-1 and TRBJ2-3; D perhaps matches TRBD2 (5 bases). Trimming removed 3 bases at V and 5 bases at J, with 15 bases between. The CDR3 consists of 14 residues. Germline loops: CDR1 DFQATT, CDR2 SNEGSKA (reference sequence). CDR3 coding DNA: TGCAGTGCTAGGGACTCCGTTTCTTTAGATACGCAGTATTTT. Its translation is CSARDSVSLDTQYF.